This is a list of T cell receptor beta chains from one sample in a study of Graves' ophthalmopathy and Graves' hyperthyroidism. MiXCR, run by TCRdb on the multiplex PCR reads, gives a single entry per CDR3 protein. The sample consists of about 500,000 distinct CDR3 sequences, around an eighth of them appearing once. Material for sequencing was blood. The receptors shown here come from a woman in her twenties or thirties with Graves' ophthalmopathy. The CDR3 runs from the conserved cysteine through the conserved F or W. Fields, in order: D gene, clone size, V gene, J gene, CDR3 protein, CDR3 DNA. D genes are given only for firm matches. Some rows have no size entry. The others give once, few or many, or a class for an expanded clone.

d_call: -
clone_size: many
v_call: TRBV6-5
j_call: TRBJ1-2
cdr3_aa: CASSYLGGTNTF
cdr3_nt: TGTGCCAGCAGTTACTTGGGGGGTACGAACACCTTC

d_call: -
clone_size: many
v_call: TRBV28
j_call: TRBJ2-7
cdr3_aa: CASSLSGEADEQYF
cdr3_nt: TGTGCCAGCAGTTTATCGGGGGAAGCCGACGAGCAGTACTTC

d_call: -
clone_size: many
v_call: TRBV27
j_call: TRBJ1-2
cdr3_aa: CASSTSGAQSGYTF
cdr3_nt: TGTGCCAGCAGCACGAGCGGGGCCCAGTCTGGCTACACCTTC

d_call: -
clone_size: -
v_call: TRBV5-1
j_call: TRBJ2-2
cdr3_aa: CASSSNPLGQANTGELFF
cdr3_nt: TGCGCCAGCAGCTCGAACCCCCTTGGACAAGCGAACACCGGGGAGCTGTTTTTT

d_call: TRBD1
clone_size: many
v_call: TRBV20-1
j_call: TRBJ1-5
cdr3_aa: CSARWTGTGQPQHF
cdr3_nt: TGCAGTGCTAGATGGACAGGGACGGGACAGCCCCAGCATTTT

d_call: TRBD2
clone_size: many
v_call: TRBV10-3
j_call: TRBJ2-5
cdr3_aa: CAISDSRGDQETQYF
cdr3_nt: TGTGCCATCAGTGACTCGCGGGGGGACCAAGAGACCCAGTACTTC

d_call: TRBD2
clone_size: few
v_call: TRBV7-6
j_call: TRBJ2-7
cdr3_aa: CASSSKLLSDRGGSYEQYF
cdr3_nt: TGTGCCAGCAGCTCAAAACTACTGTCAGACCGGGGGGGGTCCTACGAGCAGTACTTC

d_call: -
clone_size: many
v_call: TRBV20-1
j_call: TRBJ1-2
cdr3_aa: CSALSGDYGYTF
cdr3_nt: TGCAGTGCCCTCAGTGGGGACTATGGCTACACCTTC

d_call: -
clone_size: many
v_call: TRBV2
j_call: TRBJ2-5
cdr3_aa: CASSPSGLTVETQYF
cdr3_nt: TGTGCCAGCAGTCCCTCCGGACTTACAGTGGAGACCCAGTACTTC

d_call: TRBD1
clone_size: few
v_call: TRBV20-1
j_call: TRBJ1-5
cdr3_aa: CSAQGALGQPQHF
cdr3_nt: TGCAGTGCCCAGGGGGCGCTGGGACAGCCCCAGCATTTT

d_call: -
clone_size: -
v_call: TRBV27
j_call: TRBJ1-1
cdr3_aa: CASSFFGQINTEAFF
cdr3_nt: TGTGCCAGCAGTTTTTTTGGACAGATAAACACTGAAGCTTTCTTT

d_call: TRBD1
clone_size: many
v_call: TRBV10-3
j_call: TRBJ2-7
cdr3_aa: CAISRTGGPYEQYF
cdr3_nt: TGTGCCATCAGTCGGACAGGAGGACCCTACGAGCAGTACTTC

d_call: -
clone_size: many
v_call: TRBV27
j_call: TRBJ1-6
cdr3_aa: CASSFLEGAAYNSPLHF
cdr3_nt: TGTGCCAGCAGCTTCTTGGAAGGGGCAGCCTATAATTCACCCCTCCACTTT

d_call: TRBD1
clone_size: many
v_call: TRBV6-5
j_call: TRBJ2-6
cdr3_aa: CASSWTGGSGANVLTF
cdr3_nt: TGTGCCAGCAGTTGGACAGGGGGCTCCGGGGCCAACGTCCTGACTTTC

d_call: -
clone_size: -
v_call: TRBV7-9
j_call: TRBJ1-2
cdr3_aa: CASSPAGMPGYTF
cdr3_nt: TGTGCCAGCAGCCCCGCGGGCATGCCTGGCTACACCTTC

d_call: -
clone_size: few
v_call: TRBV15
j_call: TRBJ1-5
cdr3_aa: CATSRVRSPGPQHF
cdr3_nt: TGTGCCACCAGCAGAGTCAGATCCCCGGGGCCCCAGCATTTT

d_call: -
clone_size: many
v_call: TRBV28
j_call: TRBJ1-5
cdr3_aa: CASSSSGTKQPQHF
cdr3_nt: TGTGCCAGCAGTTCCTCCGGGACGAAACAGCCCCAGCATTTT

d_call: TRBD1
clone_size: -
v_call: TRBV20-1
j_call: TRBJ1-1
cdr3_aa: CSATDSRDRGPEAFF
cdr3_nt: TGCAGTGCTACTGATTCCCGGGACAGGGGACCTGAAGCTTTCTTT

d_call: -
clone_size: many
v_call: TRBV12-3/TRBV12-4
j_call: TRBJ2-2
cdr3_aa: CASSLGGGAGELFF
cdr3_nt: TGTGCCAGCAGTTTAGGAGGGGGTGCCGGGGAGCTGTTTTTT

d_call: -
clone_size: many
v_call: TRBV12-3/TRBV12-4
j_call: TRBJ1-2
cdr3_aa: CASSLDSFSAYPNYGYTF
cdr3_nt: TGTGCCAGCAGTTTAGATTCTTTTTCGGCTTACCCCAACTATGGCTACACCTTC

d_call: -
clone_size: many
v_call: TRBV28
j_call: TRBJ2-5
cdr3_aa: CASSLDGQETQYF
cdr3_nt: TGTGCCAGCAGTCTGGACGGACAAGAGACCCAGTACTTC

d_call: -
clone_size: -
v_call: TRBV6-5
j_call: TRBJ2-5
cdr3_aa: CASSYGPLEEGLQETQYF
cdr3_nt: TGTGCCAGCAGTTACGGGCCCCTAGAAGAGGGCCTCCAAGAGACCCAGTACTTC

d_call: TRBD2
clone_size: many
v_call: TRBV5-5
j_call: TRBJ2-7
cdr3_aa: CASSYSSGSPYEQYF
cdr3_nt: TGTGCCAGCAGCTACTCTAGCGGGAGTCCCTACGAGCAGTACTTC

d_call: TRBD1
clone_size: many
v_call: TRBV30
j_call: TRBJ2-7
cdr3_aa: CASTPGQGALGQYF
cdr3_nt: TGTGCCTCGACTCCCGGACAGGGGGCTTTGGGGCAGTACTTC

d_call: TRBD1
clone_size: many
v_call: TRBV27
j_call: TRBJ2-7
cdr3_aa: CASSSGTALTYEQYF
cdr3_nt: TGTGCCAGCAGTTCCGGGACAGCTCTAACTTACGAGCAGTACTTC

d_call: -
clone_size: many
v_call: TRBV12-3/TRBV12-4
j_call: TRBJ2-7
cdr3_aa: CASSLARSYEQYF
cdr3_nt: TGTGCCAGCAGTTTAGCGCGGTCCTACGAGCAGTACTTC

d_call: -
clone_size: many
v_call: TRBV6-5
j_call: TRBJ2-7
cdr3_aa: CASSYGVGAFSAMVQYF
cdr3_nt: TGTGCCAGCAGTTATGGGGTGGGGGCCTTCAGCGCCATGGTGCAGTACTTC

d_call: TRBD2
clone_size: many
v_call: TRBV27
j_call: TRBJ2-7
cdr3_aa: CASSTPGPSGYEQYF
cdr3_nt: TGTGCCAGCAGTACCCCGGGGCCTAGCGGGTACGAGCAGTACTTC

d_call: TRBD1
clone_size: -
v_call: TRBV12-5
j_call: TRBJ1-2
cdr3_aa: CASGLAETGALSGYTF
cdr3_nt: TGTGCTAGTGGTTTGGCTGAGACAGGGGCTCTCTCTGGCTACACCTTC